The rows below give T cell receptor beta chains drawn from one sample of a study of blood T cell repertoires in COVID-19. TCRdb's table, derived via immunoSEQ multiplex PCR, lists solely in-frame clones and lacks some. The sample has tens of thousands of clones, 85% to 90% seen once. Sample: peripheral blood. These TCRs come from a man aged 65 to 85 with acute or convalescent COVID-19. CDR3s include the opening cysteine and the closing phenylalanine or tryptophan. Fields, in order: V gene, D gene, clone size, J gene, CDR3 length, CDR3 DNA, CDR3 protein. D genes are given only for firm matches. Only part of the rows carry a size: once, few, many, or a class if the clone is expanded.

TRBV3-1/TRBV3-2	.	.	TRBJ1-6	15	TGTGCCAGCAGCCAAGGTGGAACAGGAAATTCACCCCTCCACTTT	CASSQGGTGNSPLHF
TRBV19	TRBD1	.	TRBJ2-2	17	TGTGCCAGCAATCCCGAGTGGGGGACAGGGGGACACGGGGAGCTGTTTTTT	CASNPEWGTGGHGELFF
TRBV11-2	.	.	TRBJ1-1	14	TGTGCCAGCAGCTTAAGCGGGGGGGACACTGAAGCTTTCTTT	CASSLSGGDTEAFF
TRBV10-3	.	once	TRBJ2-7	17	TGTGCCATCAGTGTAGTGCTTGGAGCGACGAGCTCCTACGAGCAGTACTTC	CAISVVLGATSSYEQYF
TRBV2	.	.	TRBJ1-1	12	TGTGCCAGCAGTGTCGGTCGGGTGGGTGCTTTCTTT	CASSVGRVGAFF
TRBV30	TRBD1	.	TRBJ2-7	13	TGTGCCTGGAGTTCGACAGGGGTATACGAGCAGTACTTC	CAWSSTGVYEQYF
TRBV7-8	TRBD1	.	TRBJ2-2	18	TGTGCCAGCAGCTTCAACCGGGACAGGGGGCGAAACACCGGGGAGCTGTTTTTT	CASSFNRDRGRNTGELFF
TRBV5-1	.	.	TRBJ2-1	16	TGCGCCAGCAGCTTGGGGGACGGGAGCTCCTACAATGAGCAGTTCTTC	CASSLGDGSSYNEQFF
TRBV10-2	.	.	TRBJ1-1	13	TGCGCCACCCGGGGTCCCGGTAACACTGAAGCTTTCTTT	CATRGPGNTEAFF
TRBV19	.	.	TRBJ2-1	13	TGTGCCAGTAGTATCCCTCCTTACAATGAGCAGTTCTTC	CASSIPPYNEQFF
TRBV5-4	.	.	TRBJ2-7	11	TGTGCCAGCAGCTTGACCCCATCGGAGTACTTC	CASSLTPSEYF
TRBV6-5	.	.	TRBJ1-2	14	TGTGCCAGCAGTTACTCCGAGGGGGTGGATGGCTACACCTTC	CASSYSEGVDGYTF
TRBV14	.	.	TRBJ2-7	15	TGTGCCAGCAGCCAGCCGGGACTCACAACCTACGAGCAGTACTTC	CASSQPGLTTYEQYF
TRBV5-8	TRBD2	once	TRBJ2-5	13	TGTGCCAGCCGCAAAGCGGGGTCGGAGACCCAGTACTTC	CASRKAGSETQYF
TRBV7-2	.	few	TRBJ2-3	15	TGTGCCAGCGGACAGGGACTAAGTTTTCCAGATACGCAGTATTTT	CASGQGLSFPDTQYF
TRBV7-2	.	.	TRBJ1-3	16	TGTGCCAGCAGCTCCGCCCGACAGTTCTCTGGAAACACCATATATTTT	CASSSARQFSGNTIYF
TRBV6-5	TRBD1	.	TRBJ2-7	15	TGTGCCAGCAGTTATAGAGGACAGGGTTCCTACGAGCAGTACTTC	CASSYRGQGSYEQYF
TRBV11-2	TRBD2	.	TRBJ2-1	15	TGTGCCAGCAGTACCGGGACTAGCGGGAGCAATGAGCAGTTCTTC	CASSTGTSGSNEQFF
TRBV6-2/TRBV6-3	.	.	TRBJ2-1	16	TGTGCCAGCAGTTTACTAGCAGGGCGCTCCTACAATGAGCAGTTCTTC	CASSLLAGRSYNEQFF
TRBV11-2	TRBD2	.	TRBJ2-5	16	TGTGCCAGCAGCCCAGGGGCAGCGGGGGGCCAAGAGACCCAGTACTTC	CASSPGAAGGQETQYF
TRBV5-1	TRBD1	.	TRBJ1-4	14	TGCGCCAGCAGCCCTGGACAGGGCCAAGAAAAACTGTTTTTT	CASSPGQGQEKLFF
TRBV27	TRBD2	.	TRBJ2-2	16	TGTGCCAGCAGTTTGAGGGCGGGAGAAAACACCGGGGAGCTGTTTTTT	CASSLRAGENTGELFF
TRBV27	.	.	TRBJ1-1	14	TGTGCCAGCAGTTTATTCCAGGGGTTGACTGAAGCTTTCTTT	CASSLFQGLTEAFF
TRBV28	TRBD1	.	TRBJ2-1	13	TGTGCCAGCCTGGACAGGGCCTACAATGAGCAGTTCTTC	CASLDRAYNEQFF
TRBV23-1	.	.	TRBJ2-1	12	TGCGCCAGCACTCCCTCGTACAATGAGCAGTTCTTC	CASTPSYNEQFF
TRBV5-8	.	.	TRBJ2-3	15	TGTGCCAGCAGCTTAAAGGGGGTCGGCACAGATACGCAGTATTTT	CASSLKGVGTDTQYF
TRBV19	.	.	TRBJ1-4	16	TGTGCCAGTAGTAACCCCCGGGACACCGCCCGGGAAAAACTGTTTTTT	CASSNPRDTAREKLFF
TRBV28	.	.	TRBJ1-2	14	TGTGCCACCGGGGGGAACAGTAATACGATTGGCTACACCTTC	CATGGNSNTIGYTF
TRBV4-1	.	.	TRBJ2-5	12	TGCGCCAGCAGCCAAGATGGAGTGACCCAGTACTTC	CASSQDGVTQYF
TRBV7-3	.	.	TRBJ1-2	12	TGTGCCAGCAGCTCCCCCGGGGTTGGCTACACCTTC	CASSSPGVGYTF
TRBV11-2	.	few	TRBJ2-2	15	TGTGCCAGCAGCCCGCCGGGGAGGAACACCGGGGAGCTGTTTTTT	CASSPPGRNTGELFF
TRBV18	.	.	TRBJ1-3	16	TGTGCCAGCTCTCCCGCGGACAGAGTCTCTGGAAACACCATATATTTT	CASSPADRVSGNTIYF
TRBV28	.	.	TRBJ1-2	15	TGTGCCAGCATCGGTTGGGCAGGTCTTCGGTATGGCTACACCTTC	CASIGWAGLRYGYTF
TRBV6-5	.	.	TRBJ1-6	15	TGTGCCAGCAGTTACGCAGGGGAACATAATTCACCCCTCCACTTT	CASSYAGEHNSPLHF
TRBV18	.	few	TRBJ1-1	12	TGTGCCAGCTCACCACGAGACACTGAAGCTTTCTTT	CASSPRDTEAFF
TRBV19	.	.	TRBJ1-1	14	TGTGCCAGTACTCCGGAGGGTCTTGGGACTGAAGCTTTCTTT	CASTPEGLGTEAFF
TRBV19	TRBD1	.	TRBJ2-7	13	TGTGCCAGTAGTCGACAGGGTTCCGACGAGCAGTACTTC	CASSRQGSDEQYF
TRBV11-2	.	.	TRBJ2-7	14	TGTGCCAGCAGCTTCGGGCCTGGTCAGGGAGAGCAGTACTTC	CASSFGPGQGEQYF
TRBV2	.	.	TRBJ2-7	13	TGTGCCAGCAGTGAAGAGTACCGGTTCGAGCAGTACTTC	CASSEEYRFEQYF
TRBV7-9	TRBD2	.	TRBJ2-3	11	TGTGCCAGCTCCGGGGGGGATACGCAGTATTTT	CASSGGDTQYF
TRBV4-2	TRBD2	.	TRBJ2-3	17	TGTGCCAGCAGGCCAGGGGGACTAGCGGGAAGCACAGATACGCAGTATTTT	CASRPGGLAGSTDTQYF
TRBV18	TRBD2	.	TRBJ2-5	17	TGTGCCAGCTCACCACCTACTAGCGGGGGAGTCCGGGAGACCCAGTACTTC	CASSPPTSGGVRETQYF
TRBV18	TRBD1	.	TRBJ1-1	19	TGTGCCAGCTCACCAATTTCCCGGGCCGGGACAGGGCTAGACACTGAAGCTTTCTTT	CASSPISRAGTGLDTEAFF
TRBV12-3/TRBV12-4	.	.	TRBJ2-5	13	TGTGCCAGCAGTTTCTCGGTGCAAGAGACCCAGTACTTC	CASSFSVQETQYF
TRBV28	.	few	TRBJ1-3	17	TGTGCCAGCAGTTTATCGACAGGCTATCATTTGGGAAACACCATATATTTT	CASSLSTGYHLGNTIYF
TRBV15	.	.	TRBJ1-2	13	TGTGCCACCAGCCCGGGACTTAACTATGGCTACACCTTC	CATSPGLNYGYTF
TRBV6-2/TRBV6-3	.	.	TRBJ2-1	14	TGTGCCAGCAGTTACGGCAGATACTACAATGAGCAGTTCTTC	CASSYGRYYNEQFF
TRBV5-6	TRBD1	once	TRBJ2-7	13	TGTGCCAGCAGTCGGGACAGGGCCTACGAGCAGTACTTC	CASSRDRAYEQYF
TRBV5-1	.	.	TRBJ1-4	17	TGCGCCAGCAGCAGGACCGCTCTGGCGGGGCTCGACGAAAAACTGTTTTTT	CASSRTALAGLDEKLFF
TRBV28	TRBD2	.	TRBJ2-1	15	TGTGCCAGCAGCCTAGCGGGGGGGGAGGGGGAAGAGCAGTTCTTC	CASSLAGGEGEEQFF
TRBV30	TRBD2	.	TRBJ2-3	15	TGTGCCTGGAGTGGACTAGCGGGGATCACAGATACGCAGTATTTT	CAWSGLAGITDTQYF
TRBV27	.	.	TRBJ1-4	13	TGTGCCAGCAGTTACGAGATTAATGAAAAACTGTTTTTT	CASSYEINEKLFF
TRBV2	TRBD1	few	TRBJ1-2	14	TGTGCCAGCAGATCGGACAGGGAGGGCTATGGCTACACCTTC	CASRSDREGYGYTF
TRBV7-2	TRBD1	.	TRBJ2-7	14	TGTGCCAGCAGCTTAGCGGGGACAGGATACGAGCAGTACTTC	CASSLAGTGYEQYF
TRBV10-1	TRBD1	once	TRBJ2-7	14	TGCGCCAGCAGTAGCCTCGACAGGGGGAACGAGCAGTACTTC	CASSSLDRGNEQYF